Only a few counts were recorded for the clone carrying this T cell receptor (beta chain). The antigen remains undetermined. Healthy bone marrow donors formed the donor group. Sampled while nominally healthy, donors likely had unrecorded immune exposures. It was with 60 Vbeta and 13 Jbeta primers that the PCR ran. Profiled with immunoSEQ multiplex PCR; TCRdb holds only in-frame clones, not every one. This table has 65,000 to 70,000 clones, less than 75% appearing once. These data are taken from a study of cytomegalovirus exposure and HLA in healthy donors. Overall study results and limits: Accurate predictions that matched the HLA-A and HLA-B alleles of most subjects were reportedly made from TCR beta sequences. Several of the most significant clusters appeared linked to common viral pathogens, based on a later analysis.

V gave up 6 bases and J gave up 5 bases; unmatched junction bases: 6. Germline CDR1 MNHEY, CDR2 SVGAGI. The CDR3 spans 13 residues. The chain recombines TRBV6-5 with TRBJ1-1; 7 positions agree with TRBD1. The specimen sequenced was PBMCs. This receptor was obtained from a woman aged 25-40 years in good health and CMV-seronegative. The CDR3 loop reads CASRTHRGTEAFF. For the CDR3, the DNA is TGTGCCAGCAGAACCCACAGGGGAACTGAAGCTTTCTTT.